One and the same sample provided the 19 T cell receptor beta chains below, sequenced in a study of blood T cell repertoires in COVID-19. Profiled with immunoSEQ multiplex PCR; TCRdb holds only in-frame clones, not every one. There are about 140,000 clones in the sample; more than 80% occur only once, and roughly 4.5% lies in the top ten. Input material: peripheral blood. The receptors derive from a human donor in a cohort sampled during active COVID-19.

The rearrangement links TRBV2 to TRBJ2-2; TRBD2 might be the D (5 bases). Germline CDR1 SNHLY, CDR2 FYNNEI. This CDR3 is built from 13 residues. The ends were cut back, 4 bases at V and 5 bases at J, with 8 bases in the middle. The CDR3 region is CASSVRETGELFF. In DNA, the CDR3 is TGTGCCAGCAGTGTCCGGGAAACCGGGGAGCTGTTTTTT.

The J gene is TRBJ2-5, the V gene TRBV6-5; possible D gene TRBD2, 6 bases. Germline V gene data show CDR1 as MNHEY and CDR2 as SVGAGI. CDR3 length equals 13 residues. V lost 6 bases and J 2 bases, leaving 10 bases between the germline ends. For the CDR3, the DNA is TGTGCCAGCAGAATTAGCGGACAAGAGACCCAGTACTTC. It is translated as CASRISGQETQYF.

CDR3 in DNA: TGCAGCTCCTGGGGGGTGAACACTGAAGCTTTCTTT. Protein product: CSSWGVNTEAFF. This chain connects TRBV29-1 to TRBJ1-1, with D possibly being TRBD1 (5 bases). The CDR3 runs 12 residues. Trimming took off 8 bases at V and 0 bases at J, with 10 bases between the two ends. CDR1 is SQVTM and CDR2 is ANQGSEA in the germline V gene.

This chain uses TRBV2 with TRBJ2-7; 11 bases are a match to TRBD2. V shed 4 bases and J 3 bases; nucleotides not matched to a gene: 8. Germline assignment: CDR1 SNHLY and CDR2 FYNNEI. CDR3 size: 16 residues. CDR3 DNA: TGTGCCAGCAGTGGAAATCTAGCGGGGGGTCACTACGAGCAGTACTTC. Translated: CASSGNLAGGHYEQYF.

The CDR3 protein is CASSLRTELGYTF. The CDR3 DNA follows: TGTGCCAGCAGCCTCCGGACAGAGCTTGGCTACACCTTC. This chain joins TRBV12-3 or TRBV12-4 and TRBJ1-2; D is possibly TRBD1 (6 bases). V lost 6 bases to trimming and J lost 7 bases, with 15 bases between them. The CDR3 is made up of 13 amino acids.

The J gene is TRBJ1-2, the V gene TRBV6-5; D is undetermined. This CDR3 has 13 residues. Germline V lookup: CDR1 MNHEY, CDR2 SVGAGI. Deletions cut 0 bases from V and 8 bases from J, with 10 bases between. The CDR3 protein is CASSYSVPEGYTF. Written as DNA, the CDR3 is TGTGCCAGCAGTTACTCGGTCCCGGAGGGCTACACCTTC.

CDR3 in amino acids: CASSPAGKGYTF. For the CDR3, the DNA is TGTGCCAGCAGTCCAGCAGGAAAGGGCTACACCTTC. V usage is TRBV12-3 or TRBV12-4 and J usage is TRBJ1-2; D is ambiguous. V lost 5 bases to trimming and J lost 8 bases, with 12 bases between them. This CDR3 comprises 12 residues.

The rearrangement joins TRBV6-5 to TRBJ1-1; tentatively, D is TRBD1 (6 bases). The CDR3 extends over 13 amino acids. Germline V gives CDR1 MNHEY, CDR2 SVGAGI. With 6 bases removed from V and 4 bases from J, the gap between germline ends came to 12 bases. The CDR3 spells CASRRGGGTEAFF. Here the CDR3 DNA reads TGTGCCAGCAGGAGGGGAGGGGGCACTGAAGCTTTCTTT.

The chain links TRBV12-3 or TRBV12-4 to TRBJ1-5; no firm D call. Trimming took 6 bases from V and 3 from J, leaving 9 bases between them. CDR3 length: 13 amino acids. The CDR3 protein is CASSHIFNQPQHF. Here the CDR3 DNA reads TGTGCCAGCAGCCACATATTCAATCAGCCCCAGCATTTT.

The genes are TRBV2 and TRBJ1-2, with 9 nucleotides matching TRBD1. Trimming cost V 5 bases and J 4 bases; bases outside gene matches: 5. The CDR3 is 14 amino acids. Germline CDR1 reads SNHLY; CDR2 reads FYNNEI. CDR3 nucleotides: TGTGCCAGCAGTAGGACAGGGGACATCTATGGCTACACCTTC. Its protein is CASSRTGDIYGYTF.

The chain uses TRBV19 and TRBJ1-3, with D hard to call. CDR3 length: 15 amino acids. Germline CDR1 and CDR2: LNHDA and SQIVND (reference sequence). With 3 bases removed from V and 0 bases from J, the gap between germline ends came to 9 bases. CDR3 nucleotides: TGTGCCAGTAGTATCAACGTCTACTCTGGAAACACCATATATTTT. Translation: CASSINVYSGNTIYF.

The chain links TRBV9 to TRBJ2-1, with TRBD2 as a possible D gene (6 bases). CDR1 and CDR2 from the germline V gene are SGDLS and YYNGEE. Trimming removed 3 bases from V and 9 bases from J, with 16 bases in between. The CDR3 extends over 14 amino acids. This CDR3 reads CASSAPDGSGEQFF. In nucleotides, the CDR3 is TGTGCCAGCAGCGCTCCGGACGGGAGCGGTGAGCAGTTCTTC.

The gene calls are TRBV7-9 and TRBJ2-3; tentative D call: TRBD2 (5 bases). V gave up 5 bases and J gave up 1 base, with 16 bases separating them. The CDR3 is made up of 16 amino acids. In germline, CDR1 is SEHNR, CDR2 FQNEAQ (reference sequence). CDR3 in amino acids: CASSQTLAQGTDTQYF. CDR3 nucleotides: TGTGCCAGCAGCCAGACGCTAGCCCAGGGCACAGATACGCAGTATTTT. The full variable domain, rest sourced from reference TRBV7-9 and TRBJ2-3, is DTGVSQNPRHKITKRGQNVTFRCDPISEHNRLYWYRQTLGQGPEFLTYFQNEAQLEKSRLLSDRFSAERPKGSFSTLEIQRTEQGDSAMYLCASSQTLAQGTDTQYFGPGTRLTVL.

This chain joins TRBV7-2 and TRBJ2-3; D gene uncertain. CDR1 and CDR2 from the germline V gene are SGHTA and FQGNSA. This CDR3 spans 14 amino acids. Between the trimmed V and J ends, which lost 5 bases and 4 bases, there was a span of 13 bases. The CDR3 DNA follows: TGTGCCAGCAGCCGCGGCCTAGGATCAGATACGCAGTATTTT. Its translation is CASSRGLGSDTQYF.

The rearrangement joins TRBV10-3 to TRBJ2-1; maybe TRBD1 (5 bases). The V and J ends lost 6 bases and 5 bases respectively, with 17 bases between them. CDR3 size: 15 residues. Germline V CDR1 and CDR2: ENHRY, SYGVKD. CDR3 nucleotides: TGTGCCATCAGCTTACAGGTCCCCCCCAACAATGAGCAGTTCTTC. Residues: CAISLQVPPNNEQFF.

V is TRBV7-3 and J is TRBJ2-1, with D unclear. Trimming removed 0 bases from V and 4 bases from J, with 4 bases in between. This CDR3 has 13 residues. Looked up from germline, CDR1 is SGHTA and CDR2 is FQGTGA. DNA of the CDR3: TGTGCCAGCAGCTTAACGGCATACAATGAGCAGTTCTTC. It yields the protein CASSLTAYNEQFF. The full variable domain, rest sourced from reference TRBV7-3 and TRBJ2-1, is GAGVSQTPSNKVTEKGKYVELRCDPISGHTALYWYRQSLGQGPEFLIYFQGTGAADDSGLPNDRFFAVRPEGSVSTLKIQRTERGDSAVYLCASSLTAYNEQFFGPGTRLTVL.

The CDR3: CASTLGREGDGYTF. As DNA, the CDR3 is TGTGCCAGCACCCTAGGGAGGGAGGGAGATGGCTACACCTTC. The chain couples TRBV7-9 to TRBJ1-2; D gene ambiguous. The V gene's germline CDR1 is SEHNR and CDR2 FQNEAQ (reference sequence). V lost 7 bases and J 6 bases, leaving 18 bases between the germline ends. The CDR3 runs 14 residues. Looking up the rest from reference TRBV7-9 and TRBJ1-2 gives the full variable domain: DTGVSQNPRHKITKRGQNVTFRCDPISEHNRLYWYRQTLGQGPEFLTYFQNEAQLEKSRLLSDRFSAERPKGSFSTLEIQRTEQGDSAMYLCASTLGREGDGYTFGSGTRLTVV.

The chain joins TRBV27 to TRBJ2-5; 9 bases line up with TRBD2. The CDR3 is 17 residues long. Germline CDR1 reads MNHEY; CDR2 reads SMNVEV (reference sequence). V gave up 4 bases and J gave up 2 bases; unmatched junction bases: 11. CDR3 nucleotide sequence: TGTGCCAGCAGTTCCCCTCTGGCTAGCGGGGAGCAAGAGACCCAGTACTTC. It translates to CASSSPLASGEQETQYF.

The rearrangement links TRBV10-1 to TRBJ1-5; 10 bases fit TRBD1. V gave up 6 bases and J gave up 4 bases; unmatched junction bases: 15. The CDR3 spans 18 residues. From germline, CDR1 is WNHNN and CDR2 SYGVQD (reference sequence). The CDR3 DNA reads TGCGCCAGCAGAAAAAACCGGGACAGGGGTTACATGAATCAGCCCCAGCATTTT. Its translation: CASRKNRDRGYMNQPQHF.